What follows is one T cell receptor (beta chain) and its context. This specimen comes from a study of blood T cell repertoires in COVID-19. Overall study: T cells, B-cell-depleted T cells, or PBMCs supplied cDNA or gDNA.

V lost 5 bases and J lost 6; bases outside the gene matches: 8. The CDR3 covers 15 residues. Looked up from germline, CDR1 is MNHNY and CDR2 is SVGAGI (reference sequence). Methods used by the authors: Estimated nucleated cell counts came from reference gene primer amplification. The assay was immunoSEQ multiplex PCR, and TCRdb's table has in-frame clones only and misses some. V and J calls plus clone size are reproduced from that table; the DNA served to infer D and trimming. The data hold around 73,000 clones, with 70% to 85% observed a single time. The chain has TRBV6-6 and TRBJ1-5; TRBD1 matches 9 bases. Input material: peripheral blood. The sequence derives from a woman in her fifties or sixties with acute or convalescent COVID-19. The CDR3 loop reads CASSTRDREAQPQHF. The CDR3 DNA sequence: TGTGCCAGCAGTACCCGGGACAGGGAAGCTCAGCCCCAGCATTTT.